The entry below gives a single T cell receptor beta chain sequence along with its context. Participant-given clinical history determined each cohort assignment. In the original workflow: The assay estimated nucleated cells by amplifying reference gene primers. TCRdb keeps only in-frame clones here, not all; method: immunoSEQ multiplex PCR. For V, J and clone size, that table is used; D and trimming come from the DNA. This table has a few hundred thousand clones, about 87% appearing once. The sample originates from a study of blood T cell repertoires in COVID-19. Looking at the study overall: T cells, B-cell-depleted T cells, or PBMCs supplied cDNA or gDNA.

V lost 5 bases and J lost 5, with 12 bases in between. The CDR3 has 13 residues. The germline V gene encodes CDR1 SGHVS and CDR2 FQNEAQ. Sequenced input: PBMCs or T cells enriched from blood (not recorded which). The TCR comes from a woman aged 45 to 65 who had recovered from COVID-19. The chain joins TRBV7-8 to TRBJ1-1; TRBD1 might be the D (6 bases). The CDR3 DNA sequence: TGTGCCAGCAGCGCGGGGGGGCGGACTGAAGCTTTCTTT. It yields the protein CASSAGGRTEAFF.